Below, one T cell receptor (beta chain) is given with its context. This clonotype was observed a few times. Its target antigen remains unknown. No much larger clonotype is one base removed from it; base qualities were not supplied. V loses 1 base, J loses 5 bases, and the germline ends lie 8 bases apart. From cysteine to phenylalanine, the CDR3 is 13 amino acids long. Only the CDR3 region is kept as DNA, spanning 39 bases read in frame from base 1. The germline V gene (reference sequence) specifies SEHNR as CDR1 and FQNEAQ as CDR2. The entry originates in a study of human T cells and chemical hapten exposure (dated by TCRdb to the early 2020s). Study-wide context: For sensitization, 2% DPC in acetone was applied to a 2 cm by 2 cm area of upper inner arm skin. Patients additionally received weekly therapeutic DPC doses to the scalp throughout the roughly 26-week study period. Patch testing was done on the upper back using Finn chambers containing 0.01% DPC, and results were scored after 6 days according to International Contact Dermatitis Research Group standards. Alopecia areata with under or over 50% scalp involvement, alopecia totalis and alopecia universalis were represented in the patient cohort, which was mostly female. Libraries were pooled for sequencing, and per-sample TCR yields varied mainly because of small differences in library volumes within the pool. This study followed changes in the peripheral blood TCR repertoire in vivo during primary and secondary sensitization of alopecia patients to the hapten diphenylcyclopropenone (DPC). Blood samples were taken from patients before sensitization (week 0) and at 2, 6 and about 24 weeks after DPC sensitization. Blood for TCR sequencing was provided by twenty-nine alopecia patients at one to four time points (pre-sensitization, 2, 6 and 24 weeks).

The time point label for this specimen denotes: patch test 3, about 24 weeks after DPC sensitization. The treatment or condition label of this sample denotes: therapeutic diphenylcyclopropenone sensitization with weekly scalp DPC. At every patch-test visit, the blood draw took place before the patch test was put on. To be eligible, patients had to be aged 18 to 70, diagnosed with alopecia and judged suitable for DPC therapy, while pregnant patients were excluded. Total RNA was extracted from unfractionated whole blood that had been collected in Tempus Blood RNA tubes. Overall study results and their limits: Compared with pre-sensitization or healthy control sets, expanded TCRs formed significantly more large CDR3 similarity clusters, which is consistent with antigen-driven responses. All patients had alopecia, a presumed autoimmune disease, so their immune response might differ from that of healthy individuals. DPC sensitization did not change how many TCRs were above 1 in 1000 frequency, and no evidence was found of alterations in global repertoire structure. Patch test score was positively correlated with the number of PT1 expanded TCRs, with significance at thresholds 8, 16 and 32 but not at 4. Repeated subsampling changed both the strength of the expansion versus patch-test correlation and the threshold at which the correlation became significant.

To prepare the library, RACE was applied. Sequenced using a NextSeq 500. Library preparation attached unique molecular identifiers to individual cDNA molecules for quantitative, reproducible TCR counting. Both TCR alpha and TCR beta chains were sequenced from each blood RNA sample. As for how the authors treated the data: Samples had a median of about 96,000 TCRs, with a range from about 23,224 to 750,000. V, J and CDR3 annotation of the TCR reads was carried out using the Decombinator software suite. For the PS versus PT1 abundance plots, all samples were subsampled to the same number of TCRs (28,000). TCRs were defined as expanded if absent before sensitization and observed at least eight times at the 2-week time point. The public reads were quality trimmed at Q25 with fastp and then assembled into clones with MiXCR by TCRdb, keeping productive beta chains. Every CDR3 protein is listed once, alongside the most common genes and DNA of its rows. The authors' filters were not applied to this entry. The sample table lists over 55,000 distinct CDR3 sequences, 8.5% to 14% of them with a count of one. More than 1.3% of the sample is taken by the ten largest.

The clonotype comes from a woman aged 50 to 60 with alopecia areata. Some clones in this sample may be carry-over from other donors' samples. This chain joins TRBV7-9 to TRBJ1-2; the D gene cannot be resolved reliably. The sequences come from whole blood, collected in connection with sensitization to the hapten diphenylcyclopropenone (DPC). The encoded CDR3 is CASSLGAEYGYTF. The sequenced DNA: TGTGCCAGCAGCTTAGGTGCAGAATATGGCTACACCTTC.